This entry lists 26 T cell receptor beta chains sequenced from one sample in a study of molecular identifiers for immune sequencing clone quantification. TCRdb itself ran the PCR reads through MiXCR, one entry per CDR3 protein. The sample yields about 640,000 distinct CDR3 sequences, approximately 20% seen once. The sample comprised naive CD8+ T cells from blood, with Jurkat cell RNA spiked in. Subset described: FACS-sorted CD8+CD4-CCR7+CD45RA+ naive T cells. The receptors stem from a human donor in good health. Some libraries in this study had Jurkat cell RNA spiked in.

With regard to this clonotype: A much larger clone lies a single base off, so this may be a read error. The rearrangement links TRBV19 to TRBJ2-2; D remains unclear. V shed 4 bases and J shed 1 base, with 19 bases lying between them. The germline CDR1 and CDR2 sequences are LNHDA and SQIVND (reference sequence). The length of the CDR3 is 18 residues. The CDR3 region has the DNA TGTGCCAGTAGTACCACAGATCTAACGGAGTTGAACACCGGGGAGCTGTTTTTT. Translating it yields CASSTTDLTELNTGELFF.

This clonotype was recorded at least ten times. J is TRBJ2-3 and V is TRBV18; 7 nucleotides agree with TRBD1. The germline V gene encodes CDR1 KGHSH and CDR2 LQKENI. The length of the CDR3 is 17 residues. The V segment lost 3 bases and the J segment 0 bases; nucleotides outside the gene matches: 9. The CDR3 DNA follows: TGTGCCAGCTCACCGATGGGACAGCTGACTAGCACAGATACGCAGTATTTT. Its protein product is CASSPMGQLTSTDTQYF.

This clonotype was observed many times. The CDR3 here is CASNLYSNQPQHF. The CDR3 coding sequence is TGTGCCAGCAATCTATATAGCAATCAGCCCCAGCATTTT. J is TRBJ1-5 and V is TRBV27; D not resolved. This CDR3 comprises 13 residues. V was cut by 7 bases and J by 0 bases, with 7 bases left in between. The germline gives CDR1 MNHEY, CDR2 SMNVEV (reference sequence).

This clonotype has a handful of counts. The rearrangement links TRBV19 to TRBJ1-5; a weak D match, TRBD1 (6 bases). Germline V gives CDR1 LNHDA, CDR2 SQIVND (reference sequence). The ends were cut back, 5 bases at V and 0 bases at J, with 11 bases in the middle. The CDR3 runs 15 residues. CDR3 nucleotide sequence: TGTGCCAGTAGTGCAGGGACACGTAGCAATCAGCCCCAGCATTTT. It translates to CASSAGTRSNQPQHF.

This clonotype was counted ten times or more. The chain is built from TRBV7-9 and TRBJ2-3; no clear D gene. Germline V CDR1 and CDR2: SEHNR, FQNEAQ (reference sequence). V shed 11 bases and J shed 6 bases, with 9 bases lying between them. The CDR3 is 10 residues long. The CDR3 DNA sequence: TGTGCCTATGAGAGCGATACGCAGTATTTT. It yields the protein CAYESDTQYF.

The genes are TRBV7-9 and TRBJ2-1, with TRBD2 identical over 12 bases. The CDR3 loop spans 18 amino acids. Germline V CDR1 and CDR2: SEHNR, FQNEAQ (reference sequence). Losses at the gene ends were 6 bases for V and 0 bases for J; bases not matched to a gene: 9. DNA for the CDR3: TGTGCCAGCAGGCCTACTAGCGGGGGGACCTTCTCCTACAATGAGCAGTTCTTC. Encoded protein: CASRPTSGGTFSYNEQFF.

The chain has TRBV3-1 and TRBJ2-7; D remains unclear. Germline V CDR1 and CDR2: LGHDT, YNNKEL (reference sequence). This CDR3 is built from 14 residues. Trimming removed 2 bases at V and 0 bases at J, with 8 bases between. In DNA form, the CDR3 reads TGTGCCAGCAGCCAATTGACGGACTCCTACGAGCAGTACTTC. This gives the protein CASSQLTDSYEQYF.

This clonotype was found many times. This sequence joins TRBV7-9 and TRBJ2-7, with a tentative D call TRBD2 (6 bases). This CDR3 comprises 15 residues. V gave up 5 bases and J gave up 2 bases, with 16 bases separating them. Germline V gives CDR1 SEHNR, CDR2 FQNEAQ (reference sequence). CDR3 in DNA: TGTGCCAGCAGCGTCTTAGCGGAAACAACCTACGAGCAGTACTTC. Protein product: CASSVLAETTYEQYF.

This clonotype was observed many times. V gene TRBV29-1 combines with J gene TRBJ1-1; D unclear. Germline loops: CDR1 SQVTM, CDR2 ANQGSEA. V was pared by 1 base and J by 7 bases, with 10 bases between. CDR3 size: 12 residues. CDR3 amino acids: CSVEVVGIEAFF. The CDR3 DNA reads as TGCAGCGTTGAAGTGGTAGGAATTGAAGCTTTCTTT. The full variable domain, in which reference TRBV29-1 and TRBJ1-1 provide the parts outside the CDR3, is SAVISQKPSRDICQRGTSLTIQCQVDSQVTMMFWYRQQPGQSLTLIATANQGSEATYESGFVIDKFPISRPNLTFSTLTVSNMSPEDSSIYLCSVEVVGIEAFFGQGTRLTVV.

Turning to this clonotype: This may stem from a read error, because a much larger clone lies one nucleotide away. Written as DNA, the CDR3 is TGTGCCAGCAGCTCGACTACCTCTAGCGACGAGCAGTACTTC. Encoded protein: CASSSTTSSDEQYF. This chain connects TRBV7-9 to TRBJ2-7; a weak D match, TRBD2 (6 bases). V lost 4 bases and J lost 5, with 15 bases in between. Germline V gives CDR1 SEHNR, CDR2 FQNEAQ (reference sequence). This CDR3 region has 14 residues.

A few counts support this clonotype. The V call is TRBV6-2 or TRBV6-3, the J call TRBJ1-1; unclear D gene. The CDR3 length is 14 residues. Deletions cut 1 base from V and 1 base from J, with 7 bases between. Germline values: CDR1 MNHEY, CDR2 SVGEGT. The CDR3 nucleotides are TGTGCCAGCAGTTACTGGGCTCGGAACACTGAAGCTTTCTTT. Protein product: CASSYWARNTEAFF.

Notes on this clonotype: A much larger clone differs by one base, so this may be a read error. V usage is TRBV6-2 or TRBV6-3 and J usage is TRBJ2-3, with TRBD2 identical over 9 bases. This CDR3 has 17 amino acids. The V gene end was trimmed by 6 bases and the J gene end by 5 bases; junction bases not matched to a gene: 15. In germline, CDR1 is MNHEY, CDR2 SVGEGT. The CDR3 reads CASRPRTSVGPGDTQYF. The CDR3 DNA is TGTGCCAGCAGACCCCGGACTAGCGTGGGGCCGGGAGATACGCAGTATTTT.

In regard to this clonotype: A much bigger clone sits one base away, suggesting this may be a read error. The V gene is TRBV5-4, the J gene TRBJ1-1; D possibly corresponds to TRBD1 (5 bases). Germline CDR1 is SGHNT and CDR2 is YYREEE (reference sequence). The CDR3 is 15 amino acids. CDR3 region: CASSLWGRVNTEALF. CDR3 in DNA: TGTGCCAGCTCCCTGTGGGGCAGGGTTAACACTGAAGCTCTCTTT.

This clonotype has a count of ten or more. The V gene is TRBV6-2 or TRBV6-3, the J gene TRBJ2-1; possible D gene TRBD1, 5 bases. The V gene's germline CDR1 is MNHEY and CDR2 SVGEGT. Trimming took off 6 bases at V and 1 base at J, with 10 bases between the two ends. This CDR3 has 14 residues. Here the CDR3 DNA reads TGTGCCAGCAGCCAGGGCCTATCCTACAATGAGCAGTTCTTC. The encoded protein is CASSQGLSYNEQFF.

This clonotype was seen more than once but under ten times. A much larger clonotype is one base distant, so this may be a read error. This chain uses TRBV10-3 with TRBJ1-1, with 12 bases fitting TRBD1. Trimming removed 2 bases from V and 10 bases from J; junction bases left unmatched: 11. The CDR3 is made up of 16 amino acids. Germline CDR1 ENHRY, CDR2 SYGVKD. The CDR3 region is CAISEILGTGGSGAFF. The DNA for the CDR3 is TGTGCCATCAGTGAGATCTTAGGGACAGGGGGCAGTGGAGCTTTCTTT.

This clonotype was picked up a small number of times. This chain links TRBV6-5 with TRBJ1-1; D perhaps matches TRBD1 (6 bases). The CDR3 consists of 15 residues. The germline V and J ends were trimmed by 6 bases and 4 bases, with 18 bases remaining between them. Germline V gene sequence: CDR1 MNHEY, CDR2 SVGAGI. The CDR3 reads CASSGGWGLGTEAFF. For the CDR3, the DNA is TGTGCCAGCAGCGGAGGGTGGGGGCTGGGCACTGAAGCTTTCTTT.

This clonotype was recorded many times. The rearrangement joins TRBV20-1 to TRBJ2-5, with D perhaps given as TRBD1 or TRBD2 (5 bases each). The CDR3 covers 17 residues. The germline V and J ends were trimmed by 3 bases and 0 bases, with 20 bases remaining between them. From germline, CDR1 is DFQATT and CDR2 SNEGSKA (reference sequence). The CDR3 DNA is TGCAGTGCTAGCGCTGGGACCACTCCTCCGTACCAAGAGACCCAGTACTTC. Translation gives CSASAGTTPPYQETQYF.

Note on this clonotype: A single base separates this from a much larger clone, so it may be a read error. The V gene is TRBV13, the J gene TRBJ2-7; 14 bases are shared with TRBD2. CDR1 is PRHDT, CDR2 FYEKMQ, per germline (reference sequence). CDR3 length: 16 residues. Trimming took 1 base from V and 6 from J; bases not matched to a gene: 5. The CDR3 is CASSLVTSGGAAEQYF. The CDR3 bases are TGTGCCAGCAGCTTAGTGACTAGCGGGGGGGCCGCCGAGCAGTACTTC.

This clonotype was counted at least ten times. V usage is TRBV6-5 and J usage is TRBJ2-6; D is ambiguous. Trimming took 0 bases from V and 0 from J, leaving 15 bases between them. Germline CDR1 is MNHEY and CDR2 is SVGAGI. The CDR3 totals 19 residues. CDR3 loop: CASSYSSSLWTSGANVLTF. Here the CDR3 DNA reads TGTGCCAGCAGTTACTCGAGTTCGCTATGGACCTCTGGGGCCAACGTCCTGACTTTC.

This clonotype was detected many times. This chain connects TRBV11-2 to TRBJ2-6; 7 bases align to TRBD1. The CDR3 has 15 residues. V was clipped by 5 bases and J by 9 bases; unmatched bases: 10. Germline CDR1 reads SGHAT; CDR2 reads FQNNGV. CDR3 nucleotides: TGTGCCAGCAGCGAGCGACAGGGAACCCTCAACGTCCTGACTTTC. Its translation is CASSERQGTLNVLTF.

This clonotype occurred many times. The V call is TRBV6-5, the J call TRBJ2-7, with 10 bases aligning to TRBD1. With V trimmed by 2 bases and J by 5 bases, 3 bases remained unmatched. The CDR3 is made up of 14 amino acids. From germline, CDR1 is MNHEY and CDR2 SVGAGI. Here the CDR3 reads CASSYAGTGDEQYF. CDR3 nucleotides: TGTGCCAGCAGTTACGCGGGGACAGGGGACGAGCAGTACTTC.

This clonotype was seen at least ten times. This chain connects TRBV7-9 to TRBJ1-2; D remains unclear. This CDR3 is built from 14 residues. Germline V gene sequence: CDR1 SEHNR, CDR2 FQNEAQ (reference sequence). The ends were cut back, 5 bases at V and 4 bases at J, with 14 bases in the middle. The CDR3 spells CASSPSEGLYGYTF. In DNA, the CDR3 is TGTGCCAGCAGCCCCTCCGAAGGACTCTATGGCTACACCTTC.

Regarding this clonotype: A single base separates this from a much larger clone, so it may be a read error. This chain uses TRBV6-2 or TRBV6-3 with TRBJ2-7, with TRBD2 matching 12 bases. The germline V gene encodes CDR1 MNHEY and CDR2 SVGEGT. This CDR3 is built from 19 residues. The junction had 17 bases not matched to a gene; V was cut back by 5 bases and J by 3 bases. The CDR3 reads CASSTFGLTTTSGGYEQYF. The CDR3 nucleotides are TGTGCCAGCAGTACCTTCGGCCTTACCACGACTAGCGGGGGCTACGAGCAGTACTTC.

This clonotype was found many times. The chain has TRBV20-1 and TRBJ2-7; D uncertain. The V end was cut by 0 bases, the J end by 2 bases, with 8 bases between. Per germline, CDR1 DFQATT and CDR2 SNEGSKA (reference sequence). This CDR3 region has 13 residues. Written as DNA, the CDR3 is TGCAGTGCTAGAGATCCTGGGACCTACGAGCAGTACTTC. This translates into CSARDPGTYEQYF.

This clonotype was found many times. This chain uses TRBV28 with TRBJ2-7, with 12 bases that match TRBD2. Germline CDR1 MDHEN, CDR2 SYDVKM. The length of the CDR3 is 15 residues. Trimming at V came to 3 bases and at J to 5 bases, leaving 5 bases not matched to a gene. The chain's CDR3 is CASSLATSGSNEQYF. CDR3 DNA sequence: TGTGCCAGCAGTTTGGCGACTAGCGGGAGTAACGAGCAGTACTTC.

Only a few counts were recorded for this clonotype. The V gene is TRBV12-3 or TRBV12-4, the J gene TRBJ2-5; 7 nucleotides align to TRBD1. The CDR3 is 14 residues long. Trimming cost V 6 bases and J 5 bases; bases outside gene matches: 9. This CDR3 reads CASSQNRGSETQYF. The CDR3 nucleotides are TGTGCCAGCAGCCAAAACAGGGGTTCGGAGACCCAGTACTTC.